These T cell receptor beta chains were read from a single sample in a study of T cells in Graves' hyperthyroidism and ophthalmopathy. TCRdb reprocessed the multiplex PCR reads via MiXCR and lists one record per CDR3 protein. The sample consists of some 270,000 distinct CDR3 sequences, about an eighth of them appearing once. The specimen sequenced was blood. Receptors originate from a woman in her twenties or thirties with Graves' hyperthyroidism that later progressed to Graves' ophthalmopathy. The CDR3 runs from the conserved cysteine through the conserved F or W.

cdr3_length | v_call | cdr3_aa
16 | TRBV6-2/TRBV6-3 | CASSYPNGLAPYEQYF
16 | TRBV6-5 | CASSYSSPINTGELFF
14 | TRBV12-3/TRBV12-4 | CASSRLGTDQPQHF
17 | TRBV11-2 | CASTASLGGGMSTEAFF
15 | TRBV7-9 | CASSPRDSENEKLFF
14 | TRBV7-3 | CASSSTGVDQPQHF
13 | TRBV19 | CASSIPANTEAFF
20 | TRBV7-9 | CASSLGASRPGTGYSYEQYF
16 | TRBV29-1 | CSVEVASGLAKNIQYF
10 | TRBV11-2 | CASESYEQYF
13 | TRBV4-1 | CASSHTSTDTQYF
13 | TRBV29-1 | CSCRDSNTGELFF
16 | TRBV25-1 | CASSDLAGTLNTEAFF